These T cell receptor beta chains were read from a single sample in a study of regulatory T cells in long-lasting Graves disease. TCRdb redid the calling of the multiplex PCR reads with MiXCR, one entry per CDR3 protein. Among roughly 560,000 distinct CDR3 sequences, 15% to 20% were seen once, and the ten largest hold 20% to 25%. A further study also used this sample, focusing on T cells in Graves' hyperthyroidism and ophthalmopathy.

The specimen comprised peripheral blood mononuclear cells (PBMCs), sampled at new diagnosis, from a patient treated with antithyroid drugs. The source is a woman aged 35 to 60 with Graves disease. CDR3s leave out the opening cysteine and the closing phenylalanine or tryptophan. The order of the fields is V gene, clone size, J gene, CDR3 protein. Some rows mark clone size as missing; the rest say once, few, many or name a class of expanded clone.

v_gene: TRBV19
abundance: few
j_gene: TRBJ2-1
CDR3aa: ASSIGPTSGYYNEQF

v_gene: TRBV19
abundance: NA
j_gene: TRBJ1-6
CDR3aa: ASSIDGDSYSPLH

v_gene: TRBV20-1
abundance: many
j_gene: TRBJ2-7
CDR3aa: SARGQTSWSASSYEQY

v_gene: TRBV13
abundance: few
j_gene: TRBJ2-1
CDR3aa: ASSRDPGQGYNEQF

v_gene: TRBV18
abundance: many
j_gene: TRBJ2-5
CDR3aa: ASSLGQVQETQY

v_gene: TRBV5-1
abundance: many
j_gene: TRBJ2-2
CDR3aa: ASSLEGNTGELF

v_gene: TRBV12-5
abundance: few
j_gene: TRBJ1-2
CDR3aa: ASAHTPREPLNYGYT

v_gene: TRBV7-9
abundance: NA
j_gene: TRBJ2-5
CDR3aa: ASSPPYGQTGYQETQY

v_gene: TRBV7-9
abundance: many
j_gene: TRBJ2-5
CDR3aa: ASSLGLAEPQVTQY

v_gene: TRBV5-4
abundance: NA
j_gene: TRBJ2-2
CDR3aa: ASSSGANTGELF

v_gene: TRBV20-1
abundance: many
j_gene: TRBJ1-2
CDR3aa: SARPGDYGYT

v_gene: TRBV5-6
abundance: NA
j_gene: TRBJ2-3
CDR3aa: ASSVRAPAPDTQY

v_gene: TRBV6-2/TRBV6-3
abundance: NA
j_gene: TRBJ1-4
CDR3aa: ASSESPGWDEKLF

v_gene: TRBV19
abundance: NA
j_gene: TRBJ1-5
CDR3aa: ASTTTGSGRQPQH

v_gene: TRBV4-1
abundance: few
j_gene: TRBJ1-1
CDR3aa: ASSQDGTGGVATEAF

v_gene: TRBV24-1
abundance: many
j_gene: TRBJ2-3
CDR3aa: ATSDLGQGPDTQY

v_gene: TRBV10-3
abundance: NA
j_gene: TRBJ1-2
CDR3aa: AISEGRNYGYT

v_gene: TRBV6-5
abundance: NA
j_gene: TRBJ1-2
CDR3aa: ASSYGTGNSYGYT

v_gene: TRBV2
abundance: many
j_gene: TRBJ2-7
CDR3aa: ASSVLDRESYEQY

v_gene: TRBV6-1
abundance: many
j_gene: TRBJ1-5
CDR3aa: ASRAGTGGNQPQH

v_gene: TRBV19
abundance: many
j_gene: TRBJ2-1
CDR3aa: ASTRDKRNEQF

v_gene: TRBV27
abundance: few
j_gene: TRBJ1-4
CDR3aa: ASRVNHQATNEKLF

v_gene: TRBV12-3/TRBV12-4
abundance: many
j_gene: TRBJ2-3
CDR3aa: ASSKGSPDTQY

v_gene: TRBV6-1
abundance: many
j_gene: TRBJ1-1
CDR3aa: ASSDGVRGAF

v_gene: TRBV12-3/TRBV12-4
abundance: many
j_gene: TRBJ2-1
CDR3aa: ASSLGRGGLDEQF

v_gene: TRBV4-1
abundance: few
j_gene: TRBJ1-5
CDR3aa: ASSQDSGTGNQPQH

v_gene: TRBV3-1
abundance: many
j_gene: TRBJ2-3
CDR3aa: ASSQAGLTDTQY

v_gene: TRBV19
abundance: few
j_gene: TRBJ1-5
CDR3aa: ATDTGAPLHQPQH

v_gene: TRBV11-2
abundance: many
j_gene: TRBJ2-3
CDR3aa: ASSLGAGRKADTQY

v_gene: TRBV12-5
abundance: few
j_gene: TRBJ1-6
CDR3aa: ASGHGGFLFPLH

v_gene: TRBV7-8
abundance: NA
j_gene: TRBJ1-1
CDR3aa: ASSLGSLSLTEAF

v_gene: TRBV19
abundance: once
j_gene: TRBJ2-2
CDR3aa: ASMGTSGGAGTGELF

v_gene: TRBV6-1
abundance: few
j_gene: TRBJ2-5
CDR3aa: ASSRGLAGASSETQY

v_gene: TRBV2
abundance: many
j_gene: TRBJ1-1
CDR3aa: ASSGQGYTEAF

v_gene: TRBV29-1
abundance: NA
j_gene: TRBJ1-1
CDR3aa: SVWGGGGPGKFSTEAF

v_gene: TRBV7-2
abundance: NA
j_gene: TRBJ1-6
CDR3aa: ASSLEQVANSPLH

v_gene: TRBV13
abundance: NA
j_gene: TRBJ2-7
CDR3aa: ASSVDRTSIGRY

v_gene: TRBV2
abundance: many
j_gene: TRBJ1-2
CDR3aa: ASSVGQGSGYT

v_gene: TRBV12-3/TRBV12-4
abundance: NA
j_gene: TRBJ1-2
CDR3aa: ACSITGRYYT

v_gene: TRBV6-1
abundance: many
j_gene: TRBJ2-5
CDR3aa: ASSGSSGAETQY

v_gene: TRBV11-2
abundance: NA
j_gene: TRBJ1-6
CDR3aa: ASREQGAYNSPLH

v_gene: TRBV12-3/TRBV12-4
abundance: many
j_gene: TRBJ2-1
CDR3aa: ASSPWGSSYNEQF

v_gene: TRBV10-3
abundance: few
j_gene: TRBJ2-5
CDR3aa: AISESTGYATQY

v_gene: TRBV2
abundance: many
j_gene: TRBJ2-4
CDR3aa: ASLDILAKNIQY

v_gene: TRBV10-3
abundance: many
j_gene: TRBJ2-7
CDR3aa: AISESGSNEQY

v_gene: TRBV14
abundance: NA
j_gene: TRBJ1-2
CDR3aa: ASSQKDFNYGYT

v_gene: TRBV7-8
abundance: NA
j_gene: TRBJ2-2
CDR3aa: ASSLGGGYLVDSQNTGELF

v_gene: TRBV7-9
abundance: many
j_gene: TRBJ2-7
CDR3aa: ASSSDRTYEQY

v_gene: TRBV19
abundance: few
j_gene: TRBJ1-1
CDR3aa: ASSTLGVNTEAF

v_gene: TRBV7-2
abundance: few
j_gene: TRBJ2-7
CDR3aa: ASSWKGGYEQY

v_gene: TRBV12-3/TRBV12-4
abundance: many
j_gene: TRBJ1-2
CDR3aa: ASNQQGNYGYT

v_gene: TRBV28
abundance: many
j_gene: TRBJ1-4
CDR3aa: ASREGRIEKLF

v_gene: TRBV18
abundance: few
j_gene: TRBJ2-3
CDR3aa: ASSPPLGMPSGASTDTQY

v_gene: TRBV20-1
abundance: many
j_gene: TRBJ2-1
CDR3aa: SASPAGATNEQF

v_gene: TRBV9
abundance: few
j_gene: TRBJ2-2
CDR3aa: ASSDPTNTGELF